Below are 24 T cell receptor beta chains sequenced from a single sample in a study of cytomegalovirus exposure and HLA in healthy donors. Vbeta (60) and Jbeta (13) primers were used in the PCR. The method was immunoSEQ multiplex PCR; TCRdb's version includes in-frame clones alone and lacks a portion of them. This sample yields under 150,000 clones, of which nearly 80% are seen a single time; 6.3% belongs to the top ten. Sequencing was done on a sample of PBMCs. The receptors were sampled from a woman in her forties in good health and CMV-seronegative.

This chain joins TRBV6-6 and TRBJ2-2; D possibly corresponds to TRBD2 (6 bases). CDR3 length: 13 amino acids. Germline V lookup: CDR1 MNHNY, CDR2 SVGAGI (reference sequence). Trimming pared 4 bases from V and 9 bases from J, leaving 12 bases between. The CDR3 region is CASSSRETRELFF. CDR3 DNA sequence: TGTGCCAGCAGTTCACGGGAGACCCGGGAGCTGTTTTTT.

The CDR3 region is CASSWPGQGNIQYF. CDR3 nucleotides: TGTGCCAGCAGCTGGCCAGGCCAAGGAAACATTCAGTACTTC. This rearrangement joins TRBV5-4 to TRBJ2-4; D uncertain. Trimming took 3 bases from V and 6 from J, leaving 13 bases between them. There are 14 residues in the CDR3. Germline-derived CDR1 and CDR2 are SGHNT and YYREEE (reference sequence).

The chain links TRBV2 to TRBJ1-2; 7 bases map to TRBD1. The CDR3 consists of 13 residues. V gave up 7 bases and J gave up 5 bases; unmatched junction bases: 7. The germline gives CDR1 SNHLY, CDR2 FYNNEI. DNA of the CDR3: TGTGCCAGCATAGACAGGGCAGGGTATGGCTACACCTTC. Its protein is CASIDRAGYGYTF.

The CDR3 coding sequence is TGTGCCAGCAGTGGGGACAGGGACACCGGGGAGCTGTTTTTT. It specifies CASSGDRDTGELFF. This sequence joins TRBV25-1 and TRBJ2-2, with 9 bases aligning to TRBD1. The CDR3 covers 14 residues. V gave up 4 bases and J gave up 3 bases; unmatched junction bases: 0. CDR1 is MGHDK and CDR2 is SYGVNS in the germline V gene. The full variable domain, rest sourced from reference TRBV25-1 and TRBJ2-2, is EADIYQTPRYLVIGTGKKITLECSQTMGHDKMYWYQQDPGMELHLIHYSYGVNSTEKGDLSSESTVSRIRTEHFPLTLESARPSHTSQYLCASSGDRDTGELFFGEGSRLTVL.

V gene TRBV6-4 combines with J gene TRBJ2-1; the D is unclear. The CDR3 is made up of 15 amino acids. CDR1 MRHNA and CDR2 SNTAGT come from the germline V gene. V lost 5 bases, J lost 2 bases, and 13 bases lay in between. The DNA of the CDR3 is TGTGCCAGCAGTCCCACACCGCTTACCTACAATGAGCAGTTCTTC. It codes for CASSPTPLTYNEQFF.

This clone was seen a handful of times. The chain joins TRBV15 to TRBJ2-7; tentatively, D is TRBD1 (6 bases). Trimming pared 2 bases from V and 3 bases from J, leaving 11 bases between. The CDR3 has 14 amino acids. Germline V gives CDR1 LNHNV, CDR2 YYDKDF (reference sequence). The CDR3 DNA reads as TGTGCCACCAGCAGACCAAACAGGGACTACGAGCAGTACTTC. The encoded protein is CATSRPNRDYEQYF.

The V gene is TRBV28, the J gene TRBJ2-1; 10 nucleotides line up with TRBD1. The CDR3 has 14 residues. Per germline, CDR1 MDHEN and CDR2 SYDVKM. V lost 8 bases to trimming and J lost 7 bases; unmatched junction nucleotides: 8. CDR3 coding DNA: TGTGCCAGCTTCCGGGGACAGGGGCCAAATGAGCAGTTCTTC. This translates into CASFRGQGPNEQFF. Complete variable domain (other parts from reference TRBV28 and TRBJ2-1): DVKVTQSSRYLVKRTGEKVFLECVQDMDHENMFWYRQDPGLGLRLIYFSYDVKMKEKGDIPEGYSVSREKKERFSLILESASTNQTSMYLCASFRGQGPNEQFFGPGTRLTVL.

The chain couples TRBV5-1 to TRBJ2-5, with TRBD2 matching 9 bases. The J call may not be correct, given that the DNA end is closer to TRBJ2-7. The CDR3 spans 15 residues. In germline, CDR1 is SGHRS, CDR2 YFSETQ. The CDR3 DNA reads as TGCGCCAGCAGCTTCGGCGGGAGGGCCGGGTACGAGCAGTACTTC. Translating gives CASSFGGRAGYEQYF.

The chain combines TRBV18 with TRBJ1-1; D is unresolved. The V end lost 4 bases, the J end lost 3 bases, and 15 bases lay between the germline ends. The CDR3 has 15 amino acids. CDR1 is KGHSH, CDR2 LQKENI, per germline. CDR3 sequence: CASSRQPEADTEAFF. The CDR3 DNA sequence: TGTGCCAGCTCACGACAACCGGAAGCGGACACTGAAGCTTTCTTT.

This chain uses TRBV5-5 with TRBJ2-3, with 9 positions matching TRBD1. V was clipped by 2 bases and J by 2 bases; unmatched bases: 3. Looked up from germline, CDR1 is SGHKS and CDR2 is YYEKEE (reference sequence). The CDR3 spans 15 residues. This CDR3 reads CASSFGDRATDTQYF. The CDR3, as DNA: TGTGCCAGCAGCTTCGGGGACAGGGCCACAGATACGCAGTATTTT.

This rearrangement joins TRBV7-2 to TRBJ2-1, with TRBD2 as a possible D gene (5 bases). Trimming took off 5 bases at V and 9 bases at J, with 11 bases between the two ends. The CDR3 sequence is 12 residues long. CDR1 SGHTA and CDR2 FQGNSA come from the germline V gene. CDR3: CASSPGLGEQFF. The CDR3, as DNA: TGTGCCAGCAGCCCCGGACTGGGTGAGCAGTTCTTC.

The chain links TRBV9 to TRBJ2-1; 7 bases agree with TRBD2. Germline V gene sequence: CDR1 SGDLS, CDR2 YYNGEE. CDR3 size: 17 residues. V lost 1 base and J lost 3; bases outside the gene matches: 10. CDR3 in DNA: TGTGCCAGCAGCGTAAGACTAGCCCCTTTTAGCTACAATGAGCAGTTCTTC. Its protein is CASSVRLAPFSYNEQFF.

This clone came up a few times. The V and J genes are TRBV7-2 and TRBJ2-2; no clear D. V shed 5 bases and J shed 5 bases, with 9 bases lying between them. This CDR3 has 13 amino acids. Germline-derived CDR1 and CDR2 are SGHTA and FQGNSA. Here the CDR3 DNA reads TGTGCCAGCAGCCCCATGCGGACCGGGGAGCTGTTTTTT. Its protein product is CASSPMRTGELFF.

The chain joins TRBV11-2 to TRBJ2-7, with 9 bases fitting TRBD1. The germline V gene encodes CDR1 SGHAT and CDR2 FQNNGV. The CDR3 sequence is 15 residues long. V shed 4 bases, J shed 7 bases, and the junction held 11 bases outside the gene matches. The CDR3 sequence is CASSSVRTGVGEQYF. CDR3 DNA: TGTGCCAGCAGCTCTGTGAGGACAGGGGTGGGAGAGCAGTACTTC.

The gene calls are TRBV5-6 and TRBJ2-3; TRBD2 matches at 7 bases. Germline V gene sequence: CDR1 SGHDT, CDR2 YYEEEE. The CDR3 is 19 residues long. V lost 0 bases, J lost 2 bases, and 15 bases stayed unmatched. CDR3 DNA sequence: TGTGCCAGCAGCTTGGCACGCTTAAGGCGGGAGAGACACACAGATACGCAGTATTTT. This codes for CASSLARLRRERHTDTQYF.

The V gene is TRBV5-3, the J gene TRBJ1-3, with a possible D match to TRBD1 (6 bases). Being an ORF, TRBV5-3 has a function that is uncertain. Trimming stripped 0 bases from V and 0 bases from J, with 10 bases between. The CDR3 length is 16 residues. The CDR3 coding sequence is TGTGCCAGAAGCTTGGCCAGACAGGCCTCTGGAAACACCATATATTTT. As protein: CARSLARQASGNTIYF.

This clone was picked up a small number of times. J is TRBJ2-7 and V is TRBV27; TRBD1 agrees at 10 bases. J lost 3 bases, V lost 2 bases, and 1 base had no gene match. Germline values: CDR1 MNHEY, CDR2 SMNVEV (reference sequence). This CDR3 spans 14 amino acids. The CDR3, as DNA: TGTGCCAGCAGTTTAAGGGACAGGGGCTACGAGCAGTACTTC. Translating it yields CASSLRDRGYEQYF.

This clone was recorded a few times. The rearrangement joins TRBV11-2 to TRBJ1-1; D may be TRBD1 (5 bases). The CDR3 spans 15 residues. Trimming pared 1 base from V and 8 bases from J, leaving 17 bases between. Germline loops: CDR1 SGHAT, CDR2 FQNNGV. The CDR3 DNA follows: TGTGCCAGCAGCTTAGGCCCTAGGGGCGTACCGGAAGCTTTCTTT. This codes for CASSLGPRGVPEAFF.

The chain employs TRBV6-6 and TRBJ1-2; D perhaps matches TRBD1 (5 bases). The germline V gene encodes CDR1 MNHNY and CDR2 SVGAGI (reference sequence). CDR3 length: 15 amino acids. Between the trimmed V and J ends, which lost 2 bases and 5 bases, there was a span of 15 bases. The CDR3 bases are TGTGCCAGCAGTTACCGGGGGGTGGTGGGGTATGGCTACACCTTC. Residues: CASSYRGVVGYGYTF.

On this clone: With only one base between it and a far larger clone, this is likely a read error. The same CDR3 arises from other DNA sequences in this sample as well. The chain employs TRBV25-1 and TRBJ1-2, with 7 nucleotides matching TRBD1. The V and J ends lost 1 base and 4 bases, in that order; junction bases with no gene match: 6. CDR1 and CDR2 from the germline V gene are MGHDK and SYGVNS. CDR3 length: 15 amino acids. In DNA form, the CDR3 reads TGTGCCAGCAGTGAATCCCCAGGGGGTAGCTATGGCTACACCTTC. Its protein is CASSESPGGSYGYTF.

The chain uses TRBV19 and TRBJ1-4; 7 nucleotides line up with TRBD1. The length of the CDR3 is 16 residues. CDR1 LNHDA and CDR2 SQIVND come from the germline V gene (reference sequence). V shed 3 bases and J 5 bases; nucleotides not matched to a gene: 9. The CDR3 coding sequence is TGTGCCAGTAGTATGAGAAAGACAGGGAAGAATGAAAAACTGTTTTTT. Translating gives CASSMRKTGKNEKLFF. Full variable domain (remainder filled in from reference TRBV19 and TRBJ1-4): DGGITQSPKYLFRKEGQNVTLSCEQNLNHDAMYWYRQDPGQGLRLIYYSQIVNDFQKGDIAEGYSVSREKKESFPLTVTSAQKNPTAFYLCASSMRKTGKNEKLFFGSGTQLSVL.

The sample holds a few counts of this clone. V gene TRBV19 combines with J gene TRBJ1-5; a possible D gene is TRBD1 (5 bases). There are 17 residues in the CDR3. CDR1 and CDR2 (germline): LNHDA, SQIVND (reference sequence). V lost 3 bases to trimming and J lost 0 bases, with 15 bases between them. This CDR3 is CASSMGPGYYSNQPQHF. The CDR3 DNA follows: TGTGCCAGTAGTATGGGGCCCGGGTATTATAGCAATCAGCCCCAGCATTTT. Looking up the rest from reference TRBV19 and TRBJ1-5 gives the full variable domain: DGGITQSPKYLFRKEGQNVTLSCEQNLNHDAMYWYRQDPGQGLRLIYYSQIVNDFQKGDIAEGYSVSREKKESFPLTVTSAQKNPTAFYLCASSMGPGYYSNQPQHFGDGTRLSIL.

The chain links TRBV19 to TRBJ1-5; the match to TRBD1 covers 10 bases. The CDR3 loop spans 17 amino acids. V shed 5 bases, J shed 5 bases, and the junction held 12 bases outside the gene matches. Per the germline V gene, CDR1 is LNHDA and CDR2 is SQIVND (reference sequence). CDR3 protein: CASSLSRDRGWDQPQHF. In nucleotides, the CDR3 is TGTGCCAGTAGTCTTTCCCGGGACAGGGGTTGGGATCAGCCCCAGCATTTT. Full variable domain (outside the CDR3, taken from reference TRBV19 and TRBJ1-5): DGGITQSPKYLFRKEGQNVTLSCEQNLNHDAMYWYRQDPGQGLRLIYYSQIVNDFQKGDIAEGYSVSREKKESFPLTVTSAQKNPTAFYLCASSLSRDRGWDQPQHFGDGTRLSIL.

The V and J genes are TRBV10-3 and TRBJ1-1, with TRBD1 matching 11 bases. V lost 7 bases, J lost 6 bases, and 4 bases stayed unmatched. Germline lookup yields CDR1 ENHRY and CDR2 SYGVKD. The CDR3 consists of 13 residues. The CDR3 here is CAITPGQGAEAFF. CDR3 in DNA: TGTGCCATCACCCCGGGACAGGGGGCTGAAGCTTTCTTT.